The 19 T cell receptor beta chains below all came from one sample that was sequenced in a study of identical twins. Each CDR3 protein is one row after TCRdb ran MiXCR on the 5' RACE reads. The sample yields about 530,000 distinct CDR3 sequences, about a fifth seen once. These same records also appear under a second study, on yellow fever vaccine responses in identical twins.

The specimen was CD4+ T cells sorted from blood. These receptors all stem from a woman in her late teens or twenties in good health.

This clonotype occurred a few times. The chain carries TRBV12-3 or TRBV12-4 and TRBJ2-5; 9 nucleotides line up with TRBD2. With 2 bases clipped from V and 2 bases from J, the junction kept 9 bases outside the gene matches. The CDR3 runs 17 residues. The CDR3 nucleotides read TGTGCCAGCAGTTTACGGCGGGAGGGCCCCGGGCAAGAGACCCAGTACTTC. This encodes CASSLRREGPGQETQYF.

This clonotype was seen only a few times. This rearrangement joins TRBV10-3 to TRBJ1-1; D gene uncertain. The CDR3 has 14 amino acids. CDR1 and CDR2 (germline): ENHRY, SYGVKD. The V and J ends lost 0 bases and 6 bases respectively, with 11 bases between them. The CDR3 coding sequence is TGTGCCATCAGTGAGTCGACGGGAGTCGCTGAAGCTTTCTTT. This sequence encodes CAISESTGVAEAFF.

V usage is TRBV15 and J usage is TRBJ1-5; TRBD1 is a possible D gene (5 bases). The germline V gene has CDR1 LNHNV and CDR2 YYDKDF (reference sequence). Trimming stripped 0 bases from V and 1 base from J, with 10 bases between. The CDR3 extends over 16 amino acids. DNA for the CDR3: TGTGCCACCAGCAGAGAGGCGACAGTCAGCAATCAGCCCCAGCATTTT. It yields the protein CATSREATVSNQPQHF.

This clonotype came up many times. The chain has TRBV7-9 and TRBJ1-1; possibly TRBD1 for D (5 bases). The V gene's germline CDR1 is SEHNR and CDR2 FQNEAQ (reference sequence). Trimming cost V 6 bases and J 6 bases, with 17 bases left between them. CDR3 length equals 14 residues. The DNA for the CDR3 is TGTGCCAGCAGGGACCAGGGCCAATTCTCTGAAGCTTTCTTT. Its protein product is CASRDQGQFSEAFF.

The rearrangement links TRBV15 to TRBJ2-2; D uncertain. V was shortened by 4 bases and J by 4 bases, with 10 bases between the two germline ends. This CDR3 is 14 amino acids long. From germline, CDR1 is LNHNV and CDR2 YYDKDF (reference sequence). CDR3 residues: CATSTRKSTGELFF. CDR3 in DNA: TGTGCCACCAGCACGCGGAAGTCCACCGGGGAGCTGTTTTTT.

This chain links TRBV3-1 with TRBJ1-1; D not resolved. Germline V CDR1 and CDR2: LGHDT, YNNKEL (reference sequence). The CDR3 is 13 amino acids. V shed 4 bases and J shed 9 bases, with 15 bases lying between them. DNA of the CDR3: TGTGCCAGCAGCCCTGCCCCGGTGGAACAAGCTTTCTTT. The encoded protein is CASSPAPVEQAFF.

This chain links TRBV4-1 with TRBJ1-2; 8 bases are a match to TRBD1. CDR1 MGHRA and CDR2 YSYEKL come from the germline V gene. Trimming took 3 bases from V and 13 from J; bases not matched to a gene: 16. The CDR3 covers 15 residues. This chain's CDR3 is CASSHAGTGGGLPTF. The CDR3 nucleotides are TGCGCCAGCAGCCATGCCGGGACAGGTGGTGGCCTACCCACCTTC.

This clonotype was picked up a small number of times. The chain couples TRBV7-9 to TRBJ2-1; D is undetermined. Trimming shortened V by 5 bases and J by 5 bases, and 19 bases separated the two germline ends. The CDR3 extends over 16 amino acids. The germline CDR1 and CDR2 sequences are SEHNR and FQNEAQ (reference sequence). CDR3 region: CASSPKSGIVNNEQFF. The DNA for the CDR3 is TGTGCCAGCAGCCCAAAGAGTGGGATAGTAAACAATGAGCAGTTCTTC.

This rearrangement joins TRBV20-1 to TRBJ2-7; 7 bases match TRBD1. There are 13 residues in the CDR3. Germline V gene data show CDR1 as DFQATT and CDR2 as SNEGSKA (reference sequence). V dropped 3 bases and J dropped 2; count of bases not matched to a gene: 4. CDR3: CSASLGQTYEQYF. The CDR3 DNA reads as TGCAGTGCTAGTCTGGGACAGACCTACGAGCAGTACTTC.

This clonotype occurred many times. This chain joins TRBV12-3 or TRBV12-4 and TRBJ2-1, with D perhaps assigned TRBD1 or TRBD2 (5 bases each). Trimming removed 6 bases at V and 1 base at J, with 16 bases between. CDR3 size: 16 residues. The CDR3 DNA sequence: TGTGCCAGCAGGTCCTATGGGGGAGTGTCCTACAATGAGCAGTTCTTC. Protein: CASRSYGGVSYNEQFF.

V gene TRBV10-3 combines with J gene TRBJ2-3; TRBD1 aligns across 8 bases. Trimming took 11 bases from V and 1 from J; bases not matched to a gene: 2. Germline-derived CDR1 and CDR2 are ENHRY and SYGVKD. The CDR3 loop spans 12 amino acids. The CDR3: CASQGGTDTQYF. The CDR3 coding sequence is TGTGCCTCACAGGGGGGCACAGATACGCAGTATTTT.

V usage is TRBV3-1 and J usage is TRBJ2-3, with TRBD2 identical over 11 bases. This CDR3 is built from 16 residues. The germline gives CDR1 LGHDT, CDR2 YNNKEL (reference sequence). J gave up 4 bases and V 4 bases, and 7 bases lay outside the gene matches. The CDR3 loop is CASSRLGTSGSDTQYF. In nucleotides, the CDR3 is TGTGCCAGCAGCCGCCTCGGGACTAGCGGATCAGATACGCAGTATTTT.

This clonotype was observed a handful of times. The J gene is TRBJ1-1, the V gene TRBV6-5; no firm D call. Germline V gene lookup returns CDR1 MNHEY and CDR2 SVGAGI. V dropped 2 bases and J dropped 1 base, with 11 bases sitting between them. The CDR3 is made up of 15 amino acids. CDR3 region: CASSYASLGNTEAFF. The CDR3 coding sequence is TGTGCCAGCAGTTACGCAAGTCTGGGGAACACTGAAGCTTTCTTT.

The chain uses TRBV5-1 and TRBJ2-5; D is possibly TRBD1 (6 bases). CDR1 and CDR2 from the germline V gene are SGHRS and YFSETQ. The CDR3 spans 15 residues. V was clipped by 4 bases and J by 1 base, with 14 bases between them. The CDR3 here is CASSPQGGGQETQYF. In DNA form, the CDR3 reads TGCGCCAGCAGCCCACAGGGTGGGGGCCAAGAGACCCAGTACTTC.

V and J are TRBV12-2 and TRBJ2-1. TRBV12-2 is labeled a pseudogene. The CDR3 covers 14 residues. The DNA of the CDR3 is TGTGCAAGTCGCTTAGGCGCCGGGGACAATGAGCAGTTCTTC. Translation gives CASRLGAGDNEQFF.

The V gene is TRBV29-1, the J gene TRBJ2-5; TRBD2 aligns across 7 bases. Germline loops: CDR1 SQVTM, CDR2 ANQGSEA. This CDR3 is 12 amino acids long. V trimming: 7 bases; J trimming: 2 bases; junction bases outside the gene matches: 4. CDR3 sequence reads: CSGRDYQETQYF. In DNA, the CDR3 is TGCAGCGGCCGGGACTATCAAGAGACCCAGTACTTC.

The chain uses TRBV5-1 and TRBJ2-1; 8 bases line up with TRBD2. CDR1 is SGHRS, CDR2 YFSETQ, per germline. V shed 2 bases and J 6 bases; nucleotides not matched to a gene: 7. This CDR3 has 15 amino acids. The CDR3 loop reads CASSFGGTSGNEQFF. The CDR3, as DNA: TGCGCCAGCAGCTTCGGAGGAACTAGCGGCAATGAGCAGTTCTTC.

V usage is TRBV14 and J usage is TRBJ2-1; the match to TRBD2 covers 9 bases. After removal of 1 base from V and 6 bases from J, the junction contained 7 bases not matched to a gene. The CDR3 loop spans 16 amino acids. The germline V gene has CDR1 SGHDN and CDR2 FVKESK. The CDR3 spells CASSQVGGRALNEQFF. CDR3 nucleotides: TGTGCCAGCAGCCAAGTAGGCGGGAGGGCCCTCAATGAGCAGTTCTTC.

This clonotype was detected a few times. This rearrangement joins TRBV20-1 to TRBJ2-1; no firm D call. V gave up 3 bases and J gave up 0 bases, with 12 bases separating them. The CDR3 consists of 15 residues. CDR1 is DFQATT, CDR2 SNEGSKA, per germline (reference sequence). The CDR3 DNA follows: TGCAGTGCTAGTGAGGTCAGACCCTCCTACAATGAGCAGTTCTTC. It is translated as CSASEVRPSYNEQFF.